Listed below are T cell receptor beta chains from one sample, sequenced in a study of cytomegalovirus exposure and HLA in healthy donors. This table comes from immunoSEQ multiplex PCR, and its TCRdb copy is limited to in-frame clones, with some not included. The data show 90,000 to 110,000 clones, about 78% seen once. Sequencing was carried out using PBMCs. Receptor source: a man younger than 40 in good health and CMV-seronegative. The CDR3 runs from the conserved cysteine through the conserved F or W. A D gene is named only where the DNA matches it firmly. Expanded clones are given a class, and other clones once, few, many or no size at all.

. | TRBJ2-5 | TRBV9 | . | TGTGCCAGCAGCGTAGGGACATCTTGGGAGACCCAGTACTTC | CASSVGTSWETQYF
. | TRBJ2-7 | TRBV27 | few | TGTGCCAGCATGCGGGGGCGGGAAATCAGGTGG | CASMRGREIRW
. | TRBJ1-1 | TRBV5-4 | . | TGTGCCAGCAGCTTGGCCGGGGTTTCGAACACTGAAGCTTTCTTT | CASSLAGVSNTEAFF
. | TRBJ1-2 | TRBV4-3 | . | TGCGCCAGCAGCCAAGATTTTGACACGTATGGCTACACCTTC | CASSQDFDTYGYTF
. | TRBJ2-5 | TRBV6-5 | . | TGTGCCAGCAGCCGAGGAGGGGACCTGTCGCAGTACTTC | CASSRGGDLSQYF
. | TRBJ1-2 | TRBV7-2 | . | TGTGCCAGCAGCTTAGGTTGGAGGGGAGACTACTATGGCTACACCTTC | CASSLGWRGDYYGYTF
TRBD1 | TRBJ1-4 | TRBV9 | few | TGTGCCAGCAGCGAAACAGGGGTGGCAACTAATGAAAAACTGTTTTTT | CASSETGVATNEKLFF
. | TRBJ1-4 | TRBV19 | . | TGTGCCAGTAGTATAGGTACAGGGTGGGATGAAAAACTGTTTTTT | CASSIGTGWDEKLFF
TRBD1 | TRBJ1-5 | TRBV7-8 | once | TGTGCCAGCAGCCGGGGACAGATTTATCAGCCCCAGCATTTT | CASSRGQIYQPQHF
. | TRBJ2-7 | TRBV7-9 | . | TGTGCCAGCAGTCTAAAACAGGGCCCACTCTTCGAGCAGTACTTC | CASSLKQGPLFEQYF
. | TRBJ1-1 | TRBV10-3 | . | TGTGCCATCAGTGAGTCTCAGGTTTCCACTGAAGCTTTCTTT | CAISESQVSTEAFF
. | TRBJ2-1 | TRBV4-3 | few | TGCGCCAGCAGCCAAGTTTCCGGGGACTTCTACAATGAGCAGTTCTTC | CASSQVSGDFYNEQFF
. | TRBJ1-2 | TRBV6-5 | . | TGTGCCAGCAGTTACAGGGAGTGGCCCTATGGCTACACCTTC | CASSYREWPYGYTF
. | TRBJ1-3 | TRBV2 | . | TGTGCCAGCAGGGCACCGTCCGGGGGAAACACCATATATTTT | CASRAPSGGNTIYF
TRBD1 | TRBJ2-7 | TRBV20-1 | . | TGCAGTGCCTTCACAGGGGCCGAGCAGTACTTC | CSAFTGAEQYF
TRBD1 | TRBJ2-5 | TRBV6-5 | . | TGTGCCAGCAGTTACGGGACAGGGGGTTCAGAGACCCAGTACTTC | CASSYGTGGSETQYF
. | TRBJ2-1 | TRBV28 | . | TGTGCCAGCAGTTGGAGGGTGACAGACAATGAGCAGTTCTTC | CASSWRVTDNEQFF
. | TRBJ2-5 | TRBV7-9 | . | TGTGCCAGCAGCTCGAAGGAGGGCCCAGAGACCCAGTACTTC | CASSSKEGPETQYF
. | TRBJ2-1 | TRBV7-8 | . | TGTGCCAGCAGCTTAGGAGACTCCCAGGGAAATGAGCAGTTCTTC | CASSLGDSQGNEQFF
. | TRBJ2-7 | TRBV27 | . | TGTGCCAGCAGTGCCACCTCGGGGGGCCTCAGCTCCTACGAGCAGTACTTC | CASSATSGGLSSYEQYF
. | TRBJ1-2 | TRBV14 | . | TGTGCCAGCAGCCAATATGCAGGTCCTAACTATGGCTACACCTTC | CASSQYAGPNYGYTF
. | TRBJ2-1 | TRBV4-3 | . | TGCGCCAGCAGCCCGATCAGGTGGGATGAGCAGTTCTTC | CASSPIRWDEQFF
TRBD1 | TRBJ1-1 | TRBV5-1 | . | TGCGCCAGCAGCTCGGTGACAGGGCCTGAAGCTTTCTTT | CASSSVTGPEAFF
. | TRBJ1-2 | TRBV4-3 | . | TGCGCCAGCAGCCAAGGGGGGGGAAGGGTGGGGCGAAGCTATGGCTACACCTTC | CASSQGGGRVGRSYGYTF
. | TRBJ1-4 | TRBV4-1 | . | TGCGCCAGCAGCCAAGATCAGGGGAGGGGGAAAAAACTGTTTTTT | CASSQDQGRGKKLFF
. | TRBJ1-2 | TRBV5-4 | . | TGTGCCAGCAGAAGGGACACAAACTATGGCTACACCTTC | CASRRDTNYGYTF
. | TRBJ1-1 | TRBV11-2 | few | TGTGCCAGCAGCTTAGCTTTCTTATTGAACACTGAAGCTTTCTTT | CASSLAFLLNTEAFF
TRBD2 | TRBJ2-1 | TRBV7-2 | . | TGTGCCAGCAGTCAACCCATGGGGGTCGCTAGCGGGAGGAGTGATGAGCAGTTCTTC | CASSQPMGVASGRSDEQFF
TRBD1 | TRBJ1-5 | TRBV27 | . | TGTGCCAGCAGAAAGGGACAGGGGGGCAATCAGCCCCAGCATTTT | CASRKGQGGNQPQHF
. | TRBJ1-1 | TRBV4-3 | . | TGCGCCAGCAGCCAAGCAGGGTACACTGAAGCTTTCTTT | CASSQAGYTEAFF
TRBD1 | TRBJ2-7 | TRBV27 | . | TGTGCCAGCAGTTTAATAGGGACAGGGGGTTTCTACGAGGAGCAGTACTTC | CASSLIGTGGFYEEQYF
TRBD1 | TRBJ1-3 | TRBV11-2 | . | TGTGCCAGCAGCTTAGATCGGGGGACAGCTGGAAACACCATATATTTT | CASSLDRGTAGNTIYF
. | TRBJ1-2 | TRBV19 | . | TGTGCCAGTACAATGCTAGGTCCGCTTCCCTATGGCTACACCTTC | CASTMLGPLPYGYTF
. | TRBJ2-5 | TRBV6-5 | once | TGTGCCAGCAGTGGGCCTTTTCAGGGGATTGAGACCCAGTACTTC | CASSGPFQGIETQYF
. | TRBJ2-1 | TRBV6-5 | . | TGTGCCAGCAGCCCGGGAACCTCCTACAATGAGCAGTTCTTC | CASSPGTSYNEQFF